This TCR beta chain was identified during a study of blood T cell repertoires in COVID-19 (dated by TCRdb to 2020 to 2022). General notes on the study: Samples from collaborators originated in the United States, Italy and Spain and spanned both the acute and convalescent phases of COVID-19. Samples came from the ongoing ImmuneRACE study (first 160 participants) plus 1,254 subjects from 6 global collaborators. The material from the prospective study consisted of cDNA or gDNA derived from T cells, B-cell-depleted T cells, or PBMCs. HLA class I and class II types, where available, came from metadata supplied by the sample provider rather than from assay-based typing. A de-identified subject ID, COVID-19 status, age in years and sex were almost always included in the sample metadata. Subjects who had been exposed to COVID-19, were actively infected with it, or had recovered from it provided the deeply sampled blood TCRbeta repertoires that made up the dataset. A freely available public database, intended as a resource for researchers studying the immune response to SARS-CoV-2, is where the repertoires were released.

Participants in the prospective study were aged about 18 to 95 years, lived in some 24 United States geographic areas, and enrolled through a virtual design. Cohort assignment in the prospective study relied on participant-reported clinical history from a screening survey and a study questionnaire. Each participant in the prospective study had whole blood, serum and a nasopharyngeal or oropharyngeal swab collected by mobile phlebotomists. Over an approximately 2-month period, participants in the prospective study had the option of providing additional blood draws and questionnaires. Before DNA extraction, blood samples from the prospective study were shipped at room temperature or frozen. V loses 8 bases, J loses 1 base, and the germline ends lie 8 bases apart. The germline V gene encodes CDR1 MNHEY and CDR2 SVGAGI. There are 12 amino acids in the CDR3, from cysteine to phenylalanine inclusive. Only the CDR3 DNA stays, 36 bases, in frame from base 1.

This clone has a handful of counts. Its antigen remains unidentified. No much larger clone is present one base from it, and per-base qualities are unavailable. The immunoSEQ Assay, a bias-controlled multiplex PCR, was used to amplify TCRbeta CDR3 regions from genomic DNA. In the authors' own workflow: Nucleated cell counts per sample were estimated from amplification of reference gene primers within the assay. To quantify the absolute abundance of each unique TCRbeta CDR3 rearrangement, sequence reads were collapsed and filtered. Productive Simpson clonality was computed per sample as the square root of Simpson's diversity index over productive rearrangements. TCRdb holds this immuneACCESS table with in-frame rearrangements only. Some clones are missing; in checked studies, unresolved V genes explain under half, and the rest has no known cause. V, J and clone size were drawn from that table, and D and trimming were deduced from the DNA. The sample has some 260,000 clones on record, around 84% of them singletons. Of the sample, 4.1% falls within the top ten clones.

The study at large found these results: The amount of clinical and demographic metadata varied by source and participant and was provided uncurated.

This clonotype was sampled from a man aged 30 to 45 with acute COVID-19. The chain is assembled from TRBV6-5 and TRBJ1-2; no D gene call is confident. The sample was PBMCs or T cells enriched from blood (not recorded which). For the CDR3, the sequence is CASLSVNYGYTF. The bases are TGTGCCAGCCTTTCAGTTAACTATGGCTACACCTTC.